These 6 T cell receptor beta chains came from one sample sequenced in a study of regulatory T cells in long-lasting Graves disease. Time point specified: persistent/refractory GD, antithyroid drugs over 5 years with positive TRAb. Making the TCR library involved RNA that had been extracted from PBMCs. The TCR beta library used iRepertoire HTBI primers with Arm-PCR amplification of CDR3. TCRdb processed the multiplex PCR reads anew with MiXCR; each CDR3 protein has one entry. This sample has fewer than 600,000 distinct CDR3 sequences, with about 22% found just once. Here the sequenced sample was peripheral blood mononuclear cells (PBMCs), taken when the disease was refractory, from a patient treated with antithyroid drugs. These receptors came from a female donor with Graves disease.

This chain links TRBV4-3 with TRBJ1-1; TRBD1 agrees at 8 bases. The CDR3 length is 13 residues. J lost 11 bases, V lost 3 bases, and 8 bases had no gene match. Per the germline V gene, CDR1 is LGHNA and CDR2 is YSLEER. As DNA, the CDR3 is TGCGCCAGCAGCCACCACTCGGACAGGGTGGCTTTCTTT. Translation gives CASSHHSDRVAFF.

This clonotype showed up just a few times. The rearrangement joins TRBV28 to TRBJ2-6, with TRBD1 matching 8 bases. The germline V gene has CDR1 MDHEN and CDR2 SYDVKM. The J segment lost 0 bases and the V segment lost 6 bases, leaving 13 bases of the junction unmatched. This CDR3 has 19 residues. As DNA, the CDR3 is TGTGCCAGCAGCCCCCTTATCGGACAGGGACACTCTGGGGCCAACGTCCTGACTTTC. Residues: CASSPLIGQGHSGANVLTF.

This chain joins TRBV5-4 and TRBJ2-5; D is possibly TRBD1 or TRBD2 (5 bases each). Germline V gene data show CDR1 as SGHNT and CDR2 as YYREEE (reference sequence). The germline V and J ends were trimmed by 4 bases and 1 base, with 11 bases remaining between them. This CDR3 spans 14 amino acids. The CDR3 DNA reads TGTGCCAGCAGCCGCTGGGGGACCCAAGAGACCCAGTACTTC. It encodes CASSRWGTQETQYF.

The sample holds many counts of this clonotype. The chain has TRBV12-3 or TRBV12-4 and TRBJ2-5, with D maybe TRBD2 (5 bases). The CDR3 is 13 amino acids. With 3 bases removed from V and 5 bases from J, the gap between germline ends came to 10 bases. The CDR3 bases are TGTGCCAGCAGTTTGACTACCGGGGAGACCCAGTACTTC. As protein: CASSLTTGETQYF.

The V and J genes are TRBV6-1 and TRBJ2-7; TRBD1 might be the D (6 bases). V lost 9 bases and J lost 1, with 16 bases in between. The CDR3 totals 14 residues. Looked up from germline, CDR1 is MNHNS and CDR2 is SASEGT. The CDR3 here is CASSRGTPSYEQYF. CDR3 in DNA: TGTGCCAGTTCAAGGGGGACACCGTCCTACGAGCAGTACTTC.

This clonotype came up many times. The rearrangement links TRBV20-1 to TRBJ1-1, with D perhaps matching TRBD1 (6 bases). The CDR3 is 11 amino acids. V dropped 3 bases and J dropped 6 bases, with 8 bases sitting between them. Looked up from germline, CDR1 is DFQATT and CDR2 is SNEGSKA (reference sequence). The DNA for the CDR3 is TGCAGTGCTAGCGGGGGCGCTGAAGCTTTCTTT. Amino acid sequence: CSASGGAEAFF.